Presented here are 12 T cell receptor beta chains from one specimen sequenced in a study of blood T cell repertoires in COVID-19. Clones were read by immunoSEQ multiplex PCR, and TCRdb kept only the in-frame ones, dropping some. The repertoire consists of about 220,000 clones, with about 85% occurring once and the leading ten covering roughly 4.6%. Sequenced: peripheral blood. These receptors originate from a woman aged 55-70 years who had recovered from COVID-19.

V usage is TRBV7-6 and J usage is TRBJ2-7; 9 positions agree with TRBD1. The germline V gene has CDR1 SGHVS and CDR2 FNYEAQ. The CDR3 is made up of 17 amino acids. Trimming removed 2 bases from V and 3 bases from J; junction bases left unmatched: 11. The CDR3 sequence: CASSLRQGVNPFYEQYF. DNA for the CDR3: TGTGCCAGCAGCTTAAGACAGGGGGTTAACCCATTCTACGAGCAGTACTTC. Combining the CDR3 with reference TRBV7-6 and TRBJ2-7 gives the whole variable domain GAGVSQSPRYKVTKRGQDVALRCDPISGHVSLYWYRQALGQGPEFLTYFNYEAQQDKSGLPNDRFSAERPEGSISTLTIQRTEQRDSAMYRCASSLRQGVNPFYEQYFGPGTRLTVT.

This chain joins TRBV2 and TRBJ2-4; TRBD2 is a possible D gene (5 bases). Germline CDR1 is SNHLY and CDR2 is FYNNEI. The germline V and J ends were trimmed by 0 bases and 0 bases, with 12 bases remaining between them. The CDR3 sequence is 17 residues long. The CDR3 region is CASSEARLGRAKNIQYF. The CDR3 DNA sequence: TGTGCCAGCAGTGAAGCGCGGCTTGGGAGAGCCAAAAACATTCAGTACTTC. Looking up the rest from reference TRBV2 and TRBJ2-4 gives the full variable domain: EPEVTQTPSHQVTQMGQEVILRCVPISNHLYFYWYRQILGQKVEFLVSFYNNEISEKSEIFDDQFSVERPDGSNFTLKIRSTKLEDSAMYFCASSEARLGRAKNIQYFGAGTRLSVL.

This clone was detected once. The CDR3 nucleotides read TGCGCCAGCAGATCCGGACTAGCGGGGGGGCTGTACAATGAGCAGTTCTTC. Protein product: CASRSGLAGGLYNEQFF. The J gene is TRBJ2-1, the V gene TRBV5-1; 15 bases are a match to TRBD2. V shed 5 bases, J shed 4 bases, and the junction held 7 bases outside the gene matches. In germline, CDR1 is SGHRS, CDR2 YFSETQ. The CDR3 contains 17 residues.

The rearrangement uses TRBV2 and TRBJ1-2, with 7 bases that match TRBD1. This CDR3 region has 13 residues. The germline V gene has CDR1 SNHLY and CDR2 FYNNEI. V shed 3 bases, J shed 5 bases, and the junction held 3 bases outside the gene matches. CDR3 amino acids: CASSDGTEYGYTF. The CDR3 nucleotides read TGTGCCAGCAGTGATGGGACAGAGTATGGCTACACCTTC.

V and J are TRBV6-1 and TRBJ2-7, with 7 bases that match TRBD1. Germline V lookup: CDR1 MNHNS, CDR2 SASEGT. The J segment lost 3 bases and the V segment lost 4 bases, leaving 12 bases of the junction unmatched. The CDR3 loop spans 16 amino acids. CDR3 DNA sequence: TGTGCCAGCAGTGGGGACAGAGCCGAGGATTACTACGAGCAGTACTTC. This codes for CASSGDRAEDYYEQYF.

This chain connects TRBV6-5 to TRBJ1-1; TRBD1 matches at 7 bases. The CDR3 runs 15 residues. CDR1 and CDR2 from the germline V gene are MNHEY and SVGAGI. V was pared by 6 bases and J by 0 bases, with 7 bases of the junction left unmatched. The CDR3 region is CASSQKGTVNTEAFF. The CDR3 DNA reads as TGTGCCAGCAGCCAAAAAGGGACAGTGAACACTGAAGCTTTCTTT.

The genes are TRBV5-1 and TRBJ2-3; D perhaps matches TRBD2 (6 bases). This CDR3 comprises 15 residues. Germline loops: CDR1 SGHRS, CDR2 YFSETQ. V was clipped by 1 base and J by 5 bases, with 14 bases between them. This CDR3 is CASSLYGGGEDTQYF. In nucleotides, the CDR3 is TGCGCCAGCAGCTTGTACGGGGGTGGGGAAGATACGCAGTATTTT.

V is TRBV7-2 and J is TRBJ1-2; 7 bases map to TRBD1. The length of the CDR3 is 13 residues. Looked up from germline, CDR1 is SGHTA and CDR2 is FQGNSA. V shed 1 base and J 10 bases; nucleotides not matched to a gene: 6. DNA of the CDR3: TGTGCCAGCAGCTTAGGACAGGGCTCCAACTACACCTTC. Its protein product is CASSLGQGSNYTF.

The chain recombines TRBV12-5 with TRBJ1-6; D is possibly TRBD1 (6 bases). Germline V gene lookup returns CDR1 LGHNT and CDR2 FRNRAP. V shed 1 base and J shed 13 bases, with 17 bases lying between them. There are 15 residues in the CDR3. This chain's CDR3 is CASGLGQESVSPLHF. CDR3 DNA: TGTGCTAGTGGTTTGGGACAGGAGTCAGTGTCGCCCCTCCACTTT.

The chain is built from TRBV5-1 and TRBJ1-2, with D tentatively TRBD1 (6 bases). Trimming took 0 bases from V and 4 from J, leaving 10 bases between them. The CDR3 runs to 14 residues. CDR1 is SGHRS and CDR2 is YFSETQ in the germline V gene. CDR3 residues: CASSLGQDRYGYTF. For the CDR3, the DNA is TGCGCCAGCAGCTTGGGACAGGATCGCTATGGCTACACCTTC.

This rearrangement joins TRBV6-2 or TRBV6-3 to TRBJ1-1, with D tentatively TRBD1 (5 bases). The germline CDR1 and CDR2 sequences are MNHEY and SVGEGT. This CDR3 has 12 residues. V dropped 6 bases and J dropped 11 bases, with 16 bases sitting between them. CDR3 protein: CASSSLSGMAFF. The DNA for the CDR3 is TGTGCCAGCAGCTCGCTCTCAGGGATGGCTTTCTTT.

The CDR3 nucleotides read TGTGCCAGCAGCTTGTGGGGGCCCCAAGAGACCCAGTACTTC. Translated, it gives CASSLWGPQETQYF. The chain couples TRBV5-4 to TRBJ2-5; D perhaps matches TRBD1 (6 bases). The germline CDR1 and CDR2 sequences are SGHNT and YYREEE (reference sequence). The CDR3 runs 14 residues. Deletions cut 1 base from V and 1 base from J, with 8 bases between.